These 19 T cell receptor beta chains share one sample of origin, sequenced in a study of T-cell reconstitution after alpha-beta-depleted transplantation in children. Unique molecular identifiers were used to barcode this TCRbeta library. TCRdb re-analysed the PCR reads in MiXCR, keeping a single row per CDR3 protein. The sample lists fewer than 350,000 distinct CDR3 sequences; over 9% were seen once. The specimen comprised PBMCs, sampled before TCRalphabeta/CD19-depleted stem cell transplant. These receptors came from a boy under two years old with acute myeloid leukemia, due to receive a stem cell transplant.

The table lists this clonotype with many counts. The chain joins TRBV14 to TRBJ2-3; TRBD1 matches at 8 bases. The junction had 6 bases not matched to a gene; V was cut back by 5 bases and J by 2 bases. CDR1 SGHDN and CDR2 FVKESK come from the germline V gene. The CDR3 consists of 15 residues. CDR3: CASSFDRGPTDTQYF. CDR3 nucleotide sequence: TGTGCCAGCAGCTTCGACAGGGGCCCCACAGATACGCAGTATTTT. Complete variable domain (other parts from reference TRBV14 and TRBJ2-3): EAGVTQFPSHSVIEKGQTVTLRCDPISGHDNLYWYRRVMGKEIKFLLHFVKESKQDESGMPNNRFLAERTGGTYSTLKVQPAELEDSGVYFCASSFDRGPTDTQYFGPGTRLTVL.

This clonotype appeared many times. The chain couples TRBV7-2 to TRBJ1-5, with 7 nucleotides matching TRBD1. V shed 4 bases and J 9 bases; nucleotides not matched to a gene: 6. The CDR3 is 13 residues long. Germline V lookup: CDR1 SGHTA, CDR2 FQGNSA. The CDR3 bases are TGTGCCAGCAGCTCGGACAGGATGAGGCCCCAGCATTTT. It specifies CASSSDRMRPQHF.

This clonotype was picked up a small number of times. This chain joins TRBV28 and TRBJ2-7; 9 bases line up with TRBD1. CDR1 and CDR2 from the germline V gene are MDHEN and SYDVKM. Germline trimming cut 4 bases from V and 9 bases from J; bases unmatched to any gene: 10. This CDR3 comprises 14 residues. For the CDR3, the DNA is TGTGCCAGCAGTTCCCCCCACCGGGACAGGGTGCAGTACTTC. Protein sequence: CASSSPHRDRVQYF.

This clonotype came up many times. The rearrangement uses TRBV7-6 and TRBJ2-6, with TRBD1 matching 7 bases. The CDR3 contains 19 residues. J gave up 0 bases and V 3 bases, and 11 bases lay outside the gene matches. Germline V gene sequence: CDR1 SGHVS, CDR2 FNYEAQ. CDR3 in DNA: TGTGCCAGCAGCTTGGGGGTAGTGGACAGGTCCTCTGGGGCCAACGTCCTGACTTTC. Translation gives CASSLGVVDRSSGANVLTF.

This clonotype was recorded many times. J is TRBJ1-4 and V is TRBV10-3, with unresolved D. Deletions cut 6 bases from V and 3 bases from J, with 8 bases between. The CDR3 is 13 residues long. CDR1 and CDR2 from the germline V gene are ENHRY and SYGVKD. CDR3 region: CAIRRSANEKLFF. Written as DNA, the CDR3 is TGTGCCATCAGGAGGAGCGCTAATGAAAAACTGTTTTTT.

This clonotype was detected ten times or more. This chain uses TRBV4-1 with TRBJ2-1; tentatively, D is TRBD2 (5 bases). The V gene's germline CDR1 is MGHRA and CDR2 YSYEKL. The CDR3 loop spans 15 amino acids. Trimming stripped 2 bases from V and 2 bases from J, with 10 bases between. CDR3 coding DNA: TGCGCCAGCAGCCAATTGACTATTACCTACAATGAGCAGTTCTTC. Amino acid sequence: CASSQLTITYNEQFF.

This clonotype was detected ten times or more. The rearrangement links TRBV20-1 to TRBJ2-2, with TRBD1 as a possible D gene (6 bases). The CDR3 extends over 15 amino acids. Germline CDR1 and CDR2: DFQATT and SNEGSKA (reference sequence). Trimming removed 1 base at V and 6 bases at J, with 15 bases between. The CDR3 coding sequence is TGCAGTGCTAGAGTTACAGGGAGTATCGCCGGGGAGCTGTTTTTT. Its protein product is CSARVTGSIAGELFF.

Many counts were recorded for this clonotype. The chain employs TRBV5-1 and TRBJ2-7, with 7 positions matching TRBD1. The CDR3 length is 14 residues. V lost 4 bases and J lost 2; bases outside the gene matches: 6. Germline V gene data show CDR1 as SGHRS and CDR2 as YFSETQ. In DNA, the CDR3 is TGCGCCAGCAGCCCAGGGACAGAGACCTACGAGCAGTACTTC. This translates into CASSPGTETYEQYF.

At least ten counts were recorded for this clonotype. The rearrangement joins TRBV27 to TRBJ2-7; D may be TRBD1 (6 bases). CDR1 MNHEY and CDR2 SMNVEV come from the germline V gene (reference sequence). V lost 9 bases and J lost 4, with 7 bases in between. The CDR3 is 10 residues long. This chain's CDR3 is CASQGYEQYF. CDR3 coding DNA: TGTGCCAGTCAGGGGTACGAGCAGTACTTC.

This clonotype was found many times. The chain employs TRBV3-1 and TRBJ2-1; maybe TRBD1 (6 bases). CDR1 and CDR2 from the germline V gene are LGHDT and YNNKEL (reference sequence). The germline V and J ends were trimmed by 5 bases and 2 bases, with 10 bases remaining between them. This CDR3 is 14 amino acids long. CDR3 DNA sequence: TGTGCCAGCAGCGGGGACACAACCTACAATGAGCAGTTCTTC. Amino acid sequence: CASSGDTTYNEQFF.

There are a few counts of this clonotype. V gene TRBV7-9 combines with J gene TRBJ1-5, with D possibly matching TRBD1 (6 bases). Trimming left V 2 bases short and J 6 bases short, with 14 bases between. Germline V gene data show CDR1 as SEHNR and CDR2 as FQNEAQ (reference sequence). The CDR3 contains 15 residues. The CDR3 here is CASSLSGGAGQPQHF. The CDR3 DNA reads TGTGCCAGCAGCTTATCGGGGGGCGCCGGTCAGCCCCAGCATTTT.

This clonotype was counted between two and nine times. The chain has TRBV29-1 and TRBJ1-4; perhaps TRBD1 as D (6 bases). V lost 6 bases to trimming and J lost 4 bases, with 12 bases between them. The CDR3 totals 13 residues. Germline V CDR1 and CDR2: SQVTM, ANQGSEA. This chain's CDR3 is CSVLDRYNEKLFF. The CDR3, as DNA: TGCAGCGTCTTGGACAGATATAATGAAAAACTGTTTTTT.

This clonotype came up many times. This rearrangement joins TRBV12-3 or TRBV12-4 to TRBJ2-1; D gene unclear. The CDR3 extends over 11 amino acids. V was pared by 7 bases and J by 7 bases, with 8 bases between. The CDR3: CASTSWNEQFF. The CDR3 bases are TGTGCCAGCACCTCTTGGAATGAGCAGTTCTTC.

Notes on this clonotype: One base away lies a much larger clone, so this may be a sequencing read error. The chain links TRBV12-3 or TRBV12-4 to TRBJ1-2, with a tentative D call TRBD1 (5 bases). The CDR3 spans 13 residues. Trimming shortened V by 5 bases and J by 4 bases, and 11 bases separated the two germline ends. The CDR3 coding sequence is TGTGCCAGCAGTCATGACAGAAGCTATGGCTACACCTTC. Its translation: CASSHDRSYGYTF.

This clonotype was seen repeatedly, ten times or more. The V call is TRBV24-1, the J call TRBJ1-2; D gene unclear. This CDR3 region has 14 residues. Germline V gene lookup returns CDR1 KGHDR and CDR2 SFDVKD. Trimming took 4 bases from V and 2 from J, leaving 10 bases between them. The CDR3 region is CATSDSQTNYGYTF. Here the CDR3 DNA reads TGTGCCACCAGTGACAGTCAGACCAACTATGGCTACACCTTC.

The genes are TRBV7-9 and TRBJ1-6; no clear D. Germline assignment: CDR1 SEHNR and CDR2 FQNEAQ (reference sequence). The ends were cut back, 0 bases at V and 6 bases at J, with 15 bases in the middle. CDR3 size: 17 residues. For the CDR3, the DNA is TGTGCCAGCAGCTTAGCGGCCCGGGGTCAAAGTAATTCACCCCTCCACTTT. Protein product: CASSLAARGQSNSPLHF.

This clonotype was detected many times. The chain has TRBV9 and TRBJ2-5, with no clear D. This CDR3 comprises 15 residues. V was shortened by 3 bases and J by 0 bases, with 12 bases between the two germline ends. Looked up from germline, CDR1 is SGDLS and CDR2 is YYNGEE. The CDR3 DNA reads as TGTGCCAGCAGCGCCCAACTAACGTACCAAGAGACCCAGTACTTC. Its protein is CASSAQLTYQETQYF.

This clonotype was observed a handful of times. The chain is built from TRBV12-3 or TRBV12-4 and TRBJ2-7, with a tentative D call TRBD2 (6 bases). The V end lost 3 bases, the J end lost 4 bases, and 16 bases lay between the germline ends. This CDR3 comprises 15 residues. The DNA of the CDR3 is TGTGCCAGCAGTTTGGGAGGACCAGGCGAATACGAGCAGTACTTC. Translated: CASSLGGPGEYEQYF.

Only a few counts were recorded for this clonotype. The V and J genes are TRBV3-1 and TRBJ1-2; 8 bases map to TRBD1. Germline CDR1 and CDR2: LGHDT and YNNKEL (reference sequence). Trimming cost V 0 bases and J 3 bases; bases outside gene matches: 6. The CDR3 length is 16 residues. The CDR3 spells CASSQEDGQGYYGYTF. CDR3 nucleotide sequence: TGTGCCAGCAGCCAAGAAGATGGACAGGGTTACTATGGCTACACCTTC.